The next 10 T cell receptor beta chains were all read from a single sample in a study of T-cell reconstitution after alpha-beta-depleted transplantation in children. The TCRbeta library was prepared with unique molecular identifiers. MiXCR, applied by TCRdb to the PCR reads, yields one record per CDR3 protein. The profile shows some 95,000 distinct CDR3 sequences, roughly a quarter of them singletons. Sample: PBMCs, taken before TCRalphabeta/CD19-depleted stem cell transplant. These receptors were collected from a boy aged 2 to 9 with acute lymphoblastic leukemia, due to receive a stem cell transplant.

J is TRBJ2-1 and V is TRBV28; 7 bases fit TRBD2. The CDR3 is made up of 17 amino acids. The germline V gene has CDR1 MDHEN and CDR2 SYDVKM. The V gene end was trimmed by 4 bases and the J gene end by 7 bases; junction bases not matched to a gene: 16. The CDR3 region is CASSWASGGAGYNEQFF. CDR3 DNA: TGTGCCAGCAGTTGGGCTAGCGGAGGGGCCGGGTATAATGAGCAGTTCTTC.

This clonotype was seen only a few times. CDR3 protein: CASSLVGGQGSNSPLHF. The CDR3 nucleotides read TGTGCCAGCAGCTTAGTTGGTGGACAGGGTAGTAATTCACCCCTCCACTTT. The chain couples TRBV7-2 to TRBJ1-6, with 8 bases fitting TRBD1. The CDR3 length is 17 residues. Germline V lookup: CDR1 SGHTA, CDR2 FQGNSA. V gave up 1 base and J gave up 6 bases; unmatched junction bases: 8.

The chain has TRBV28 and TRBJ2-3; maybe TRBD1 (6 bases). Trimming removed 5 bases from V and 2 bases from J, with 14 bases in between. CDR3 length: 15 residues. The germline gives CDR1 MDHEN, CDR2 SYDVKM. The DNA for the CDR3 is TGTGCCAGCAGTCCCGGACAGTCAAACACAGATACGCAGTATTTT. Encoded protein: CASSPGQSNTDTQYF.

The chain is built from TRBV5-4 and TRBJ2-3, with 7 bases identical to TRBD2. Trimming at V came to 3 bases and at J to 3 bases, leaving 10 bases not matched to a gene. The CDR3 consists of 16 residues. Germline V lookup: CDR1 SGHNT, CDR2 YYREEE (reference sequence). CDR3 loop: CASSWGTNVPTDTQYF. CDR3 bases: TGTGCCAGCAGCTGGGGGACTAATGTCCCGACAGATACGCAGTATTTT.

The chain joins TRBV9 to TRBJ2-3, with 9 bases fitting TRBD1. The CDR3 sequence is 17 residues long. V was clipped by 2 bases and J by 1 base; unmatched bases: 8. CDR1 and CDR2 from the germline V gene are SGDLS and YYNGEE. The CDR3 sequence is CASSVGQGPHGTDTQYF. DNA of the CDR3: TGTGCCAGCAGCGTTGGACAGGGGCCGCATGGCACAGATACGCAGTATTTT.

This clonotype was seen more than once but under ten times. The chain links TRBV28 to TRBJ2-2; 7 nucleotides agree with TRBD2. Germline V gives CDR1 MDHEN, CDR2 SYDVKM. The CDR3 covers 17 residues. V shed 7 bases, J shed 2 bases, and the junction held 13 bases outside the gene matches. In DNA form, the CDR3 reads TGTGCCAGCACTACCCCCGGACTAGGGCCCAACACCGGGGAGCTGTTTTTT. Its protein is CASTTPGLGPNTGELFF.

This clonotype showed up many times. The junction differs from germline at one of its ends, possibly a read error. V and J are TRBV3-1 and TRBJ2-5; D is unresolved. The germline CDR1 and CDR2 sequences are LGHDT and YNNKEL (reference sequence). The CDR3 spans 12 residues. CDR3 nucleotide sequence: TGCGCCAGCAGCCAAGATAGGGAGACCCAGTACTTC. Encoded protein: CASSQDRETQYF.

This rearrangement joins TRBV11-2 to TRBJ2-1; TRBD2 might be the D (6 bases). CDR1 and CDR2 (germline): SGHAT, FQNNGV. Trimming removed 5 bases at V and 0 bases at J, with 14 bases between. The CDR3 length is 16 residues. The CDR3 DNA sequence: TGTGCCAGCAGCCCCCGACTAGGGCGCTCCTACAATGAGCAGTTCTTC. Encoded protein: CASSPRLGRSYNEQFF.

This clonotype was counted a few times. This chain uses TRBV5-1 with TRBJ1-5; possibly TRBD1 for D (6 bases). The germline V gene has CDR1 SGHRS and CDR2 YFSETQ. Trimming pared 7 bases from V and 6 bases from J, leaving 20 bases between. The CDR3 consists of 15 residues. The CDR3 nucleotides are TGCGCCAGCTCCCCGGGGGCAGGGCTGGGTCAGCCCCAGCATTTT. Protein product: CASSPGAGLGQPQHF.

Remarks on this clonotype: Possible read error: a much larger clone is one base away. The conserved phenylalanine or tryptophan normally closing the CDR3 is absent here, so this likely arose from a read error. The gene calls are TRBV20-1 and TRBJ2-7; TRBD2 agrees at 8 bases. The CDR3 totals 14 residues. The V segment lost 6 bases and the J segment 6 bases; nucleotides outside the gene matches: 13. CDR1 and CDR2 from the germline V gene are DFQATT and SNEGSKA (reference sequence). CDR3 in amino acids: CSAETSGVMTEQYI. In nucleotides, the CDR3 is TGCAGTGCCGAAACTAGCGGAGTGATGACCGAGCAGTACATC.